This note documents a single TCR beta chain sequence. The entry originates in a study of shared clonotypes between healthy human individuals. Using immunoSEQ multiplex PCR, the repertoire was profiled, and TCRdb retains in-frame clones only, with some absent. The sample carries over a million clones, 70% to 80% recorded once. Germline V gene data show CDR1 as LNHDA and CDR2 as SQIVND (reference sequence). The V gene lost 3 bases and the J gene lost 2 bases, with 8 bases spanning the gap. The CDR3 has 15 amino acids. This TCR derives from a man between 18 and 35 years old in good health. Some clones in this sample may be carry-over from other donors' samples. The V gene is TRBV19, the J gene TRBJ2-6; D might be TRBD2 (5 bases). Sequencing was done on a sample of memory CD4+ T cells from PBMCs. This sample's subset: CD45RA-negative fraction. This CDR3 is CASSIRSAGANVLTF. The CDR3 DNA is TGTGCCAGTAGTATCCGTAGCGCTGGGGCCAACGTCCTGACTTTC.